Listed here are 22 T cell receptor beta chains from one sample, sequenced in a study of cytomegalovirus exposure and HLA in healthy donors (dated by TCRdb to about 2017). The library was obtained by the immunoSEQ multiplex PCR assay. The multiplex PCR relied on a mix of 60 forward primers for TCR Vbeta segments and 13 reverse primers for TCR Jbeta segments. TCRdb re-hosts the immuneACCESS table, in-frame sequences only. Its copies lack some clones; in the studies checked, an unresolved V gene accounts for under half of them, and the cause for the rest is not known. The sample data list under 150,000 clones, and 80% to 85% of these were observed just once. The top ten constitute about 1.2% of the sample. The specimen sequenced was PBMCs. The receptor source for this set is a boy aged 10-17 years in good health and CMV-seronegative.

V and J are TRBV14 and TRBJ1-1, with 8 bases fitting TRBD1. Germline V gives CDR1 SGHDN, CDR2 FVKESK. V was pared by 4 bases and J by 4 bases, with 8 bases of the junction left unmatched. The CDR3 consists of 15 residues. CDR3 residues: CASSPWTGLSTEAFF. CDR3 sequence (DNA): TGTGCCAGCAGCCCTTGGACAGGGTTAAGCACTGAAGCTTTCTTT.

V usage is TRBV6-6 and J usage is TRBJ2-2; TRBD1 matches 7 bases. Germline CDR1 and CDR2: MNHNY and SVGAGI (reference sequence). This CDR3 contains 16 residues. V was clipped by 5 bases and J by 3 bases; unmatched bases: 9. The CDR3 sequence is CASSPVQGSYTGELFF. The CDR3 DNA is TGTGCCAGCAGTCCTGTACAGGGGTCCTACACCGGGGAGCTGTTTTTT.

This clone showed up just once. This chain connects TRBV30 to TRBJ2-3, with 8 bases identical to TRBD1. Germline V CDR1 and CDR2: GTSNPN, SVGIG (reference sequence). V shed 0 bases, J shed 1 base, and the junction held 12 bases outside the gene matches. The CDR3 is 18 residues long. The CDR3 nucleotides are TGTGCCTGGAGTGTACGTCGGACAGGGATGCTAGGCACAGATACGCAGTATTTT. This translates into CAWSVRRTGMLGTDTQYF.

The V and J genes are TRBV4-1 and TRBJ2-1, with 10 bases aligning to TRBD2. The length of the CDR3 is 17 residues. V was clipped by 0 bases and J by 6 bases; unmatched bases: 8. Per the germline V gene, CDR1 is MGHRA and CDR2 is YSYEKL. The CDR3 DNA is TGCGCCAGCAGCCAAGAAAGGGGGGGACTAGCGCGCAATGAGCAGTTCTTC. Its protein is CASSQERGGLARNEQFF.

The chain carries TRBV5-8 and TRBJ1-4; weak D call: TRBD1 (6 bases). CDR3 length: 15 amino acids. The germline V gene encodes CDR1 SGHTS and CDR2 YDEGEE. V lost 1 base and J lost 8, with 15 bases in between. CDR3 coding DNA: TGTGCCAGCAGCTTGTCTTGGGGGCGCCAGGAAAAACTGTTTTTT. Translation: CASSLSWGRQEKLFF.

The rearrangement joins TRBV6-5 to TRBJ1-2; 8 bases are shared with TRBD1. Unmatched junction bases numbered 10, after V lost 6 bases and J lost 7 bases. The CDR3 is 14 amino acids. Germline CDR1 MNHEY, CDR2 SVGAGI. CDR3 sequence (DNA): TGTGCCAGCAGAGAGAGGACAGGGCGGGGTGGCTACACCTTC. As protein: CASRERTGRGGYTF.

The chain joins TRBV5-6 to TRBJ1-2; D perhaps matches TRBD1 (6 bases). The V and J ends lost 5 bases and 3 bases respectively, with 11 bases between them. The germline CDR1 and CDR2 sequences are SGHDT and YYEEEE. The length of the CDR3 is 13 residues. This CDR3 is CASRPTGHYGYTF. CDR3 in DNA: TGTGCCAGCAGACCTACAGGGCACTATGGCTACACCTTC. The variable domain in full, completed from reference TRBV5-6 and TRBJ1-2, reads DAGVTQSPTHLIKTRGQQVTLRCSPKSGHDTVSWYQQALGQGPQFIFQYYEEEERQRGNFPDRFSGHQFPNYSSELNVNALLLGDSALYLCASRPTGHYGYTFGSGTRLTVV.

The rearrangement uses TRBV4-1 and TRBJ2-1; perhaps TRBD2 as D (6 bases). There are 13 residues in the CDR3. From germline, CDR1 is MGHRA and CDR2 YSYEKL. Trimming removed 0 bases from V and 16 bases from J, with 16 bases in between. The CDR3 loop reads CASSQEWTNGGFF. CDR3 bases: TGCGCCAGCAGCCAAGAGTGGACTAATGGCGGATTCTTC.

The chain carries TRBV30 and TRBJ1-1, with D uncertain. Per germline, CDR1 GTSNPN and CDR2 SVGIG (reference sequence). This CDR3 is 13 amino acids long. The V gene lost 1 base and the J gene lost 1 base, with 7 bases spanning the gap. As DNA, the CDR3 is TGTGCCTGGAGTGCACAGAAGAACACTGAAGCTTTCTTT. Amino acid sequence: CAWSAQKNTEAFF. The entire variable domain, with the rest obtained from reference TRBV30 and TRBJ1-1, is as follows: SQTIHQWPATLVQPVGSPLSLECTVEGTSNPNLYWYRQAAGRGLQLLFYSVGIGQISSEVPQNLSASRPQDRQFILSSKKLLLSDSGFYLCAWSAQKNTEAFFGQGTRLTVV.

The chain is built from TRBV28 and TRBJ1-1; D not certain. Trimming shortened V by 3 bases and J by 6 bases, and 5 bases separated the two germline ends. The CDR3 runs 11 residues. Germline V lookup: CDR1 MDHEN, CDR2 SYDVKM. Here the CDR3 DNA reads TGTGCCAGCAGTTTCCAGGCTGAAGCTTTCTTT. It translates to CASSFQAEAFF.

This sequence joins TRBV9 and TRBJ2-1; TRBD2 matches at 8 bases. The CDR3 runs to 13 residues. Germline CDR1 SGDLS, CDR2 YYNGEE. V was clipped by 3 bases and J by 7 bases; unmatched bases: 3. The CDR3 bases are TGTGCCAGCAGCGCGGGAGGGGGGAATGAGCAGTTCTTC. Translating gives CASSAGGGNEQFF.

The chain joins TRBV5-1 to TRBJ1-2; 8 positions match TRBD1. This CDR3 spans 16 amino acids. Germline loops: CDR1 SGHRS, CDR2 YFSETQ. After removal of 5 bases from V and 0 bases from J, the junction contained 9 bases not matched to a gene. CDR3 in amino acids: CASSVSGGPSNYGYTF. The CDR3 DNA follows: TGCGCCAGCAGTGTCTCAGGGGGCCCTTCTAACTATGGCTACACCTTC.

The rearrangement joins TRBV5-1 to TRBJ1-1; TRBD1 matches 7 bases. This CDR3 spans 12 amino acids. Germline V CDR1 and CDR2: SGHRS, YFSETQ. V dropped 4 bases and J dropped 11; count of bases not matched to a gene: 8. The CDR3 coding sequence is TGCGCCAGCAGCAACGCGACAGGGCCGGCTTTCTTT. Its translation is CASSNATGPAFF.

This clone was detected only once. Here the CDR3 reads CASSLVGGHEQYF. CDR3 DNA: TGTGCCAGCAGCTTAGTGGGGGGACACGAGCAGTACTTC. The V and J genes are TRBV7-9 and TRBJ2-7, with TRBD2 as a possible D gene (6 bases). Germline V CDR1 and CDR2: SEHNR, FQNEAQ (reference sequence). V lost 1 base, J lost 5 bases, and 9 bases lay in between. This CDR3 contains 13 residues. Using reference TRBV7-9 and TRBJ2-7 for the parts outside the CDR3, the full variable domain is DTGVSQNPRHKITKRGQNVTFRCDPISEHNRLYWYRQTLGQGPEFLTYFQNEAQLEKSRLLSDRFSAERPKGSFSTLEIQRTEQGDSAMYLCASSLVGGHEQYFGPGTRLTVT.

The gene calls are TRBV10-3 and TRBJ2-1, with 10 bases lining up with TRBD2. With 7 bases clipped from V and 0 bases from J, the junction kept 0 bases outside the gene matches. CDR1 and CDR2 (germline): ENHRY, SYGVKD. The CDR3 consists of 14 residues. This chain's CDR3 is CAITSGSSYNEQFF. CDR3 DNA sequence: TGTGCCATCACTAGCGGGAGCTCCTACAATGAGCAGTTCTTC.

This clone was counted a few times. The chain is built from TRBV19 and TRBJ1-1; 7 bases are a match to TRBD1. CDR3 length: 15 amino acids. J was trimmed by 0 bases and V by 6 bases; bases with no gene match: 7. Germline CDR1 is LNHDA and CDR2 is SQIVND (reference sequence). Written as DNA, the CDR3 is TGTGCCAGTAGCGGGGACAGAACTATGAACACTGAAGCTTTCTTT. Its translation: CASSGDRTMNTEAFF.

V usage is TRBV5-4 and J usage is TRBJ2-3; D unclear. The CDR3 is 17 amino acids. The germline V and J ends were trimmed by 1 base and 0 bases, with 15 bases remaining between them. Per germline, CDR1 SGHNT and CDR2 YYREEE (reference sequence). The CDR3: CASSLRVRVSSTDTQYF. The CDR3 DNA follows: TGTGCCAGCAGCTTGCGAGTAAGAGTCTCTAGCACAGATACGCAGTATTTT.

The CDR3 loop reads CAWSRRGQGETEAFF. As DNA, the CDR3 is TGTGCCTGGAGTAGAAGGGGACAGGGAGAAACTGAAGCTTTCTTT. This chain links TRBV30 with TRBJ1-1; 9 bases map to TRBD1. The CDR3 length is 15 residues. The junction had 9 bases not matched to a gene; V was cut back by 2 bases and J by 5 bases. Germline V gene lookup returns CDR1 GTSNPN and CDR2 SVGIG (reference sequence).

The J gene is TRBJ2-1, the V gene TRBV2, with D perhaps matching TRBD2 (7 bases). Germline V gives CDR1 SNHLY, CDR2 FYNNEI. CDR3 length: 17 residues. V was shortened by 6 bases and J by 5 bases, with 23 bases between the two germline ends. This CDR3 is CASRGYRGGEGDNEQFF. CDR3 bases: TGTGCCAGCAGAGGGTATAGGGGGGGCGAGGGGGACAATGAGCAGTTCTTC.

The chain joins TRBV2 to TRBJ2-3; 8 bases map to TRBD1. CDR1 SNHLY and CDR2 FYNNEI come from the germline V gene. The CDR3 contains 17 residues. Germline trimming cut 3 bases from V and 1 base from J; bases unmatched to any gene: 9. The CDR3, as DNA: TGTGCCAGCAGTGAGTGGAGTACAGGGGGAGGCACAGATACGCAGTATTTT. This gives the protein CASSEWSTGGGTDTQYF.

The rearrangement uses TRBV27 and TRBJ2-1; TRBD2 agrees at 9 bases. The V gene end was trimmed by 5 bases and the J gene end by 4 bases; junction bases not matched to a gene: 6. The germline gives CDR1 MNHEY, CDR2 SMNVEV (reference sequence). The CDR3 extends over 15 amino acids. CDR3 amino acids: CASSALAGVYNEQFF. The CDR3 DNA sequence: TGTGCCAGCAGTGCCTTAGCGGGAGTGTACAATGAGCAGTTCTTC.

This rearrangement joins TRBV10-1 to TRBJ1-5, with D maybe TRBD1 (6 bases). The CDR3 is made up of 19 amino acids. Per germline, CDR1 WNHNN and CDR2 SYGVQD (reference sequence). The ends were cut back, 2 bases at V and 7 bases at J, with 27 bases in the middle. The CDR3 DNA is TGCGCCAGCAGTGAGCCGTCTGGCCCGGGACACCGGCATTTCCAGCCCCAGCATTTT. Its translation: CASSEPSGPGHRHFQPQHF.